The 20 T cell receptor beta chains below come from one sample, sequenced in a study of human T cells and chemical hapten exposure. TCRdb reprocessed the RACE reads with MiXCR, giving one entry per CDR3 protein. The sample has some 50,000 distinct CDR3 sequences, about 4.5% seen once. Time point in this sample: healthy volunteer bleed at 2 weeks. Someone pulled total RNA out of unfractionated whole blood. Sample: whole blood. The source is a female donor in good health. Some clones in this sample may be carry-over from other donors' samples.

This clonotype was seen more than once but under ten times. This chain links TRBV6-6 with TRBJ2-7, with TRBD2 matching over 7 bases. The CDR3 length is 12 residues. Trimming cost V 11 bases and J 5 bases; bases outside gene matches: 9. Germline CDR1 MNHNY, CDR2 SVGAGI (reference sequence). The CDR3, as DNA: TGTGCCTCCCAGAGAGCGGGGAACGAGCAGTACTTC. This translates into CASQRAGNEQYF.

This clonotype has at least ten counts. The V call is TRBV7-2, the J call TRBJ1-4; D unclear. In germline, CDR1 is SGHTA, CDR2 FQGNSA. V was trimmed by 7 bases and J by 2 bases, leaving 14 bases between them. The CDR3 is 15 amino acids. CDR3 nucleotides: TGTGCCAGCACCACGTCTAGGATGACTAATGAAAAACTGTTTTTT. Translating it yields CASTTSRMTNEKLFF.

This clonotype was seen ten or more times. This rearrangement joins TRBV7-9 to TRBJ2-7; D is ambiguous. The CDR3 contains 11 residues. The germline CDR1 and CDR2 sequences are SEHNR and FQNEAQ (reference sequence). The V end was cut by 4 bases, the J end by 4 bases, with 5 bases between. CDR3 DNA: TGTGCCAGCAGCTCCCTTTACGAGCAGTACTTC. Its protein is CASSSLYEQYF.

This clonotype showed up many times. This rearrangement joins TRBV20-1 to TRBJ1-6; D is undetermined. The CDR3 has 15 amino acids. Germline CDR1 and CDR2: DFQATT and SNEGSKA (reference sequence). Trimming pared 6 bases from V and 0 bases from J, leaving 12 bases between. The CDR3 DNA sequence: TGCAGTGCAAGACCGGACCTCTCCTATAATTCACCCCTCCACTTT. Translating gives CSARPDLSYNSPLHF.

This clonotype appeared many times. The chain carries TRBV14 and TRBJ1-3, with D possibly being TRBD1 (5 bases). The CDR3 consists of 14 residues. Germline V lookup: CDR1 SGHDN, CDR2 FVKESK. V shed 0 bases and J shed 2 bases, with 5 bases lying between them. CDR3 sequence: CASSQDRAGNTIYF. For the CDR3, the DNA is TGTGCCAGCAGCCAAGACAGGGCTGGAAACACCATATATTTT.

This clonotype has ten or more counts. V is TRBV7-2 and J is TRBJ2-5; D is perhaps TRBD1 (6 bases). The CDR3 covers 15 residues. Germline lookup yields CDR1 SGHTA and CDR2 FQGNSA. V was shortened by 1 base and J by 1 base, with 10 bases between the two germline ends. CDR3 residues: CASSLGGQIQETQYF. The CDR3 DNA reads as TGTGCCAGCAGCTTAGGGGGGCAGATCCAAGAGACCCAGTACTTC.

This clonotype has ten or more counts. The V call is TRBV29-1, the J call TRBJ1-1; D unclear. The CDR3 is made up of 13 amino acids. Trimming took 4 bases from V and 0 from J, leaving 9 bases between them. Germline V gives CDR1 SQVTM, CDR2 ANQGSEA. DNA of the CDR3: TGCAGCGTTGCCCGACTGCTGAACACTGAAGCTTTCTTT. It encodes CSVARLLNTEAFF.

This rearrangement joins TRBV5-1 to TRBJ1-1, with D possibly being TRBD1 (5 bases). Trimming removed 5 bases at V and 0 bases at J, with 11 bases between. CDR1 is SGHRS, CDR2 YFSETQ, per germline. The CDR3 consists of 14 residues. The CDR3 DNA reads as TGCGCCAGCAGTTCGGACACAATGAACACTGAAGCTTTCTTT. Amino acid sequence: CASSSDTMNTEAFF. The complete variable domain, with remaining parts taken from reference TRBV5-1 and TRBJ1-1, reads KAGVTQTPRYLIKTRGQQVTLSCSPISGHRSVSWYQQTPGQGLQFLFEYFSETQRNKGNFPGRFSGRQFSNSRSEMNVSTLELGDSALYLCASSSDTMNTEAFFGQGTRLTVV.

The sample holds many counts of this clonotype. The V and J genes are TRBV20-1 and TRBJ1-5; 7 bases align to TRBD1. The CDR3 covers 13 residues. The germline CDR1 and CDR2 sequences are DFQATT and SNEGSKA (reference sequence). V gave up 6 bases and J gave up 6 bases; unmatched junction bases: 8. Written as DNA, the CDR3 is TGCAGTGCAAGACAGGGCAGGAGTCAGCCCCAGCATTTT. Translating gives CSARQGRSQPQHF.

This clonotype was seen many times. The J gene is TRBJ1-1, the V gene TRBV6-5, with unresolved D. The V end was cut by 6 bases, the J end by 0 bases, with 20 bases between. The germline CDR1 and CDR2 sequences are MNHEY and SVGAGI. The CDR3 length is 17 residues. The CDR3 loop reads CASSRGGISSMNTEAFF. CDR3 nucleotide sequence: TGTGCCAGCAGCCGAGGAGGGATAAGTTCCATGAACACTGAAGCTTTCTTT.

This clonotype was counted many times. For the CDR3, the DNA is TGTGCCAGCAGCAATTCAACGCCTAACTATAGCAATCAGCCCCAGCATTTT. This gives the protein CASSNSTPNYSNQPQHF. V gene TRBV21-1 combines with J gene TRBJ1-5. TRBV21-1 is a pseudogene segment. CDR3 length equals 17 residues.

This clonotype was counted ten times or more. The chain couples TRBV13 to TRBJ2-7, with D perhaps being TRBD1 or TRBD2 (5 bases each). CDR1 is PRHDT, CDR2 FYEKMQ, per germline (reference sequence). The V gene lost 5 bases and the J gene lost 5 bases, with 10 bases spanning the gap. The CDR3 has 12 residues. DNA of the CDR3: TGTGCCAGCAGCCAAGTGGGGGACGAGCAGTACTTC. Its translation: CASSQVGDEQYF.

This clonotype was seen at least ten times. The genes are TRBV2 and TRBJ1-2; 11 bases match TRBD1. Trimming removed 6 bases from V and 6 bases from J; junction bases left unmatched: 6. The CDR3 has 14 residues. Per the germline V gene, CDR1 is SNHLY and CDR2 is FYNNEI. The DNA of the CDR3 is TGTGCCAGCAGGCGGACAGGGGGCTGGGATGGCTACACCTTC. It encodes CASRRTGGWDGYTF.

The rearrangement uses TRBV18 and TRBJ2-3; D is ambiguous. The V and J ends lost 2 bases and 5 bases respectively, with 14 bases between them. Germline values: CDR1 KGHSH, CDR2 LQKENI. The length of the CDR3 is 15 residues. The DNA for the CDR3 is TGTGCCAGCTCACCATTTGGGTCACAAGGAGATACGCAGTATTTT. This sequence encodes CASSPFGSQGDTQYF.

This clonotype was seen many times. This CDR3 is CASSLRPTINYGYTF. CDR3 in DNA: TGCGCCAGCAGCTTAAGACCCACCATAAACTATGGCTACACCTTC. This sequence joins TRBV5-1 and TRBJ1-2; the D is unclear. CDR1 SGHRS and CDR2 YFSETQ come from the germline V gene. Trimming took 2 bases from V and 2 from J, leaving 13 bases between them. There are 15 residues in the CDR3.

This clonotype was recorded at least ten times. This chain links TRBV5-5 with TRBJ1-2, with a possible D match to TRBD1 (6 bases). CDR1 and CDR2 from the germline V gene are SGHKS and YYEKEE (reference sequence). Trimming pared 4 bases from V and 10 bases from J, leaving 14 bases between. This CDR3 contains 12 residues. For the CDR3, the DNA is TGTGCCAGCAGCCGGGGACATAAGTCCTACACCTTC. Amino acid sequence: CASSRGHKSYTF.

About this clonotype itself: This clone may be a read error of a much larger clone one base away. The chain couples TRBV29-1 to TRBJ1-1; D is possibly TRBD1 (5 bases). The germline CDR1 and CDR2 sequences are SQVTM and ANQGSEA. This CDR3 comprises 13 residues. As DNA, the CDR3 is TGCGGCGCCACAACGGGGGGTGTCACTGAAGCTTTCTTT. It encodes CGATTGGVTEAFF.

This clonotype occurred many times. V usage is TRBV6-5 and J usage is TRBJ1-4, with D unresolved. Trimming took off 4 bases at V and 3 bases at J, with 12 bases between the two ends. The CDR3 runs 15 residues. Germline V gene lookup returns CDR1 MNHEY and CDR2 SVGAGI. CDR3: CASSWTANSNEKLFF. The CDR3 DNA reads as TGTGCCAGCAGTTGGACCGCCAACTCTAATGAAAAACTGTTTTTT.

The V and J genes are TRBV7-2 and TRBJ2-3; 9 positions match TRBD2. This CDR3 spans 17 amino acids. Germline assignment: CDR1 SGHTA and CDR2 FQGNSA. J lost 2 bases, V lost 5 bases, and 11 bases had no gene match. CDR3 protein: CASSDHVSGGYTDTQYF. The CDR3 bases are TGTGCCAGCAGCGATCACGTTAGCGGGGGCTACACAGATACGCAGTATTTT.

This clonotype was counted at least ten times. This chain uses TRBV12-3 or TRBV12-4 with TRBJ2-3; no clear D gene. V lost 5 bases, J lost 0 bases, and 12 bases lay in between. This CDR3 is built from 15 residues. The CDR3 sequence is CASSARWSSTDTQYF. CDR3 DNA: TGTGCCAGCAGTGCTCGCTGGTCTAGCACAGATACGCAGTATTTT.